This TCR beta chain was recovered during a study of CD8 T cells in ankylosing spondylitis. TCRdb re-called the 5' RACE reads through MiXCR, storing one row per CDR3 protein. The sample consists of around 490,000 distinct CDR3 sequences, roughly 5% of them appearing once. General study findings and limits: Among TCR beta sequences, a motif of under ten highly homologous variants appeared characteristic of ankylosing spondylitis blood.

In this sample, this clonotype turned up many times. Its antigen is still unknown. The germline CDR1 and CDR2 sequences are MNHEY and SMNVEV (reference sequence). The CDR3 contains 15 residues. With V trimmed by 7 bases and J by 4 bases, 11 bases remained unmatched. Sequencing was carried out using blood, either unsorted or a sorted T cell fraction (not recorded which). The V gene is TRBV27, the J gene TRBJ2-3; TRBD1 matches 7 bases. This clonotype was obtained from a male donor with ankylosing spondylitis. The CDR3 nucleotides are TGTGCCAGCACGCTCGAGGGACAGAATTCAGATACGCAGTATTTT. The encoded protein is CASTLEGQNSDTQYF.